Listed below are T cell receptor beta chains from one sample, sequenced in a study of CXCR3-negative and CXCR3-positive naive CD8 T cells. TCRdb reworked the 5' RACE reads into one entry per CDR3 protein, no DNA. Here the sample table reports 60,000 to 65,000 distinct CDR3 sequences. The material sequenced was naive CXCR3+ CD8+ T cells from blood. The receptors come from a human donor in good health. Some clones in this sample may be carry-over from other donors' samples. Each CDR3 is given with its conserved first and last residue. Fields, in order: V gene, J gene, CDR3 protein.

TRBV7-9	TRBJ2-2	CASSFGVGELFF
TRBV3-1	TRBJ1-2	CASSQAGTAHPIYGYTF
TRBV19	TRBJ2-6	CASNNRLSTGGANVLTF
TRBV4-3	TRBJ1-1	CASSQALTGGLYGTEAFF
TRBV7-7	TRBJ2-3	CASSSQIPDTQYF
TRBV20-1	TRBJ2-7	CRVSGTLPYEQYF
TRBV6-6	TRBJ2-7	CASSFYRGVVYEQYF
TRBV15	TRBJ2-7	CATSRTQGDEQYF
TRBV5-1	TRBJ2-5	CASSLETDQETQYF
TRBV7-9	TRBJ2-7	CASSSPGTAYEQYF
TRBV5-1	TRBJ2-1	CASSPPGAGGYNEQFF
TRBV6-6	TRBJ2-5	CASSYNQGGETQYF
TRBV7-3	TRBJ2-5	CASSLFGGGLARETQYF
TRBV28	TRBJ2-7	CASSSRQTSGSSSYEQYF
TRBV7-3	TRBJ2-1	CASSHRGTGLYNEQFF
TRBV14	TRBJ1-1	CASSQWNTEAFF
TRBV27	TRBJ2-1	CASSLFAGGPYEQFF
TRBV6-6	TRBJ1-3	CATLGAGNTIYF
TRBV20-1	TRBJ2-3	CSATTWERGPDTQYF
TRBV4-1	TRBJ2-2	CASSQDRVADTGELFF
TRBV27	TRBJ2-2	CASSLQSGELFF
TRBV9	TRBJ2-1	CASSVQLAGRDEQFF